Listed here are 7 T cell receptor beta chains from one sample, sequenced in a study of cytomegalovirus exposure and HLA in healthy donors. The PCR used 60 Vbeta and 13 Jbeta primers. The method was immunoSEQ multiplex PCR; TCRdb's version includes in-frame clones alone and lacks a portion of them. The sample holds about 190,000 clones, about 84% seen once. Sequencing was carried out using PBMCs. The receptor source for this set is a man in his forties or fifties in good health and CMV-seronegative.

The genes are TRBV9 and TRBJ2-2; TRBD1 matches at 10 bases. The J segment lost 4 bases and the V segment lost 4 bases, leaving 4 bases of the junction unmatched. The CDR3 extends over 15 amino acids. Germline-derived CDR1 and CDR2 are SGDLS and YYNGEE. CDR3 DNA: TGTGCCAGCAGCCCCTGGGACAGGGGCACCGGGGAGCTGTTTTTT. Residues: CASSPWDRGTGELFF.

The chain combines TRBV19 with TRBJ2-1; D call uncertain. V was cut by 6 bases and J by 5 bases, with 11 bases left in between. Germline-derived CDR1 and CDR2 are LNHDA and SQIVND (reference sequence). The CDR3 is 13 residues long. CDR3 residues: CASSHYRDNEQFF. In DNA, the CDR3 is TGTGCCAGTAGCCACTACCGGGACAATGAGCAGTTCTTC.

V is TRBV2 and J is TRBJ2-5; TRBD1 matches at 8 bases. The J call is in doubt because the DNA end fits TRBJ2-7 better. CDR1 and CDR2 from the germline V gene are SNHLY and FYNNEI. The CDR3 covers 13 residues. CDR3 DNA sequence: TGTGCCAGCACGGACAGGGTCAAAAACGAGCAGTACTTC. This gives the protein CASTDRVKNEQYF.

The rearrangement uses TRBV5-1 and TRBJ2-5, with a tentative D call TRBD1 (6 bases). TRBJ2-7 matches the DNA end more closely, so the J call is doubtful. Germline-derived CDR1 and CDR2 are SGHRS and YFSETQ. The CDR3 spans 11 residues. This CDR3 reads CASSQGYEQYF. CDR3 coding DNA: TGCGCCAGCAGCCAGGGGTACGAGCAGTACTTC.

This sequence joins TRBV9 and TRBJ2-2; possible D gene TRBD1, 5 bases. This CDR3 is built from 14 residues. The germline V gene has CDR1 SGDLS and CDR2 YYNGEE. V dropped 3 bases and J dropped 7 bases, with 13 bases sitting between them. CDR3 loop: CASSAGPGIGELFF. The DNA of the CDR3 is TGTGCCAGCAGCGCCGGTCCAGGGATCGGGGAGCTGTTTTTT.

The chain recombines TRBV27 with TRBJ1-1; D is perhaps TRBD1 (6 bases). The germline V and J ends were trimmed by 9 bases and 4 bases, with 12 bases remaining between them. The CDR3 covers 12 residues. The germline V gene has CDR1 MNHEY and CDR2 SMNVEV (reference sequence). For the CDR3, the DNA is TGTGCCAGTATTAGAGGGGGCACTGAAGCTTTCTTT. Residues: CASIRGGTEAFF.

V usage is TRBV7-2 and J usage is TRBJ1-4; 8 bases line up with TRBD1. In germline, CDR1 is SGHTA, CDR2 FQGNSA. The junction had 4 bases not matched to a gene; V was cut back by 4 bases and J by 6 bases. The CDR3 has 14 residues. In DNA, the CDR3 is TGTGCCAGCAGCTCCGGACAGGGATATGAAAAACTGTTTTTT. Its translation is CASSSGQGYEKLFF. Filled out from reference TRBV7-2 and TRBJ1-4, the complete variable domain reads GAGVSQSPSNKVTEKGKDVELRCDPISGHTALYWYRQSLGQGLEFLIYFQGNSAPDKSGLPSDRFSAERTGGSVSTLTIQRTQQEDSAVYLCASSSGQGYEKLFFGSGTQLSVL.